Here is one TCR beta chain with its context. No cognate antigen has been identified for it. It has no much larger one-base neighbor in the sample; base qualities were not kept. The sample originates from a study of control samples from healthy donors and cancer patients (TCRdb year 2020). Libraries came from the immunoSEQ multiplex PCR assay. TCRdb stores this immuneACCESS table with in-frame sequences only. Part of the clones is absent; in the studies checked, under half of the shortfall reflects unresolved V genes, and no reason is known for the rest. The sample has 260,000 or so clones on record, around 80% of them singletons. The ten most abundant clones make up approximately 12% of the sample. Its CDR3 holds 16 amino acids, cysteine through phenylalanine. Only the CDR3 region is kept as DNA, spanning 48 bases read in frame from base 1. The germline V gene specifies KGHSH as CDR1 and LQKENI as CDR2. V lost 1 base and J lost 4 bases, and the count of bases not matched to a germline gene is 5.

The receptor's source is an older woman with lung cancer. In this chain, TRBV18 is recombined with TRBJ2-5; the central 11 bases match TRBD2. Input material: PBMCs. The DNA sequence follows: TGTGCCAGCTCACCACTAGGGACTAGCGGCGGAGAGACCCAGTACTTC. Translated, this is CASSPLGTSGGETQYF.